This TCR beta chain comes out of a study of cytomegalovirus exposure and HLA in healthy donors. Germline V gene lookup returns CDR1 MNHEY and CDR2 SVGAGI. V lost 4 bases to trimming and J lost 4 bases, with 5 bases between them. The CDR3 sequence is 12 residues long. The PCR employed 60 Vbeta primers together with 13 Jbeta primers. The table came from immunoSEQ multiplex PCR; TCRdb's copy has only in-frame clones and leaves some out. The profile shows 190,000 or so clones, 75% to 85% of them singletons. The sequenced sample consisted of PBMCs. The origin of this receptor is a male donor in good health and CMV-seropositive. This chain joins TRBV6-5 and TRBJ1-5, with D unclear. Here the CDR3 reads CASSSLNQPQHF. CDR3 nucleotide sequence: TGTGCCAGCAGTTCCCTGAATCAGCCCCAGCATTTT.